This T cell receptor (beta chain) originates from a study of blood T cell repertoires in COVID-19. Study-wide context: Nucleic acid was either cDNA or gDNA, and it came from T cells, B-cell-depleted T cells, or PBMCs.

Some clones are missing from TCRdb's copy, which holds only in-frame ones; the method was immunoSEQ multiplex PCR. The table has roughly 450,000 clones, around 91% seen once. Cohort 3 donors counted as recovered after two negative PCRs, clearance, or resolved symptoms. The CDR3 sequence is 14 residues long. Per the germline V gene, CDR1 is LGHNA and CDR2 is YNFKEQ. V gave up 4 bases and J gave up 4 bases; unmatched junction bases: 5. This rearrangement joins TRBV4-2 to TRBJ1-1; 8 nucleotides agree with TRBD1. This sequence was found in a man aged 18 to 30 who had recovered from COVID-19. Sequencing input: PBMCs or T cells enriched from blood (not recorded which). The CDR3 DNA follows: TGTGCCAGCAGCCGGACAGGGATCTCCACTGAAGCTTTCTTT. It encodes CASSRTGISTEAFF.